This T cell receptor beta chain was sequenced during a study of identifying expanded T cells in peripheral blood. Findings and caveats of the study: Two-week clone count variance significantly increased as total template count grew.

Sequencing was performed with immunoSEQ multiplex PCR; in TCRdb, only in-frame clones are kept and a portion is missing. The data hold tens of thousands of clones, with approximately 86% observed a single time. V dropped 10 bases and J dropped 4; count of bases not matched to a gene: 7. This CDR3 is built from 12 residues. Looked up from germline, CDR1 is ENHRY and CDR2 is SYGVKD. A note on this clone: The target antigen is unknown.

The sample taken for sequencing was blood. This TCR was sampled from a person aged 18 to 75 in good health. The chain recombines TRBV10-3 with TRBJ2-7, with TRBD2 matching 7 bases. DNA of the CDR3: TGTGCCACCCAGCGGGAACCGTACGAGCAGTACTTC. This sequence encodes CATQREPYEQYF.